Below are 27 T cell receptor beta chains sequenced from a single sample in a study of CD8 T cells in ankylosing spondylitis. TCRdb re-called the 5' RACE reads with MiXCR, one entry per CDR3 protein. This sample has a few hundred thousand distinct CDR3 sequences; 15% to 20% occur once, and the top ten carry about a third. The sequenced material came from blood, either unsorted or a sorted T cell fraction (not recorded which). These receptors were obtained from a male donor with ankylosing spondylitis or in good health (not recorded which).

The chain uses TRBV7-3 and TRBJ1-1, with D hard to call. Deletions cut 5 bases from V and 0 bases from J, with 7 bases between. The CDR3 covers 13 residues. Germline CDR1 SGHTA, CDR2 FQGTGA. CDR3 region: CASSAALNTEAFF. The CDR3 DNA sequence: TGTGCCAGCAGCGCCGCCCTGAACACTGAAGCTTTCTTT.

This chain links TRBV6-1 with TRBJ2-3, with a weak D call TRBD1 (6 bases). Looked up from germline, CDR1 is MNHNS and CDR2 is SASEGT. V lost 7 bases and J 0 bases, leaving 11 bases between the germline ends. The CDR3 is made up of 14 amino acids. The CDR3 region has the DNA TGTGCCAGCACTGCAGGGGAAAGCACAGATACGCAGTATTTT. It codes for CASTAGESTDTQYF.

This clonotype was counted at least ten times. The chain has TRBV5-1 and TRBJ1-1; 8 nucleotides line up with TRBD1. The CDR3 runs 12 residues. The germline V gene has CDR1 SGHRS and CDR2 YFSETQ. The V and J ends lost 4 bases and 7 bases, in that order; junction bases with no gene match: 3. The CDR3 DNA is TGCGCCAGCAGCCCCGGACAGGGTGAAGCTTTCTTT. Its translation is CASSPGQGEAFF. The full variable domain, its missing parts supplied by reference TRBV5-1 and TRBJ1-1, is KAGVTQTPRYLIKTRGQQVTLSCSPISGHRSVSWYQQTPGQGLQFLFEYFSETQRNKGNFPGRFSGRQFSNSRSEMNVSTLELGDSALYLCASSPGQGEAFFGQGTRLTVV.

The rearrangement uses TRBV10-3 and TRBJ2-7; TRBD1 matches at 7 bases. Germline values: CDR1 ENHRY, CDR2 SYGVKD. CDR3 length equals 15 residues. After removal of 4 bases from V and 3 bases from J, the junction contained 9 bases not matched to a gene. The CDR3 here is CAISAGTDNLYEQYF. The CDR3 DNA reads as TGTGCCATCAGTGCCGGGACAGACAACCTCTACGAGCAGTACTTC.

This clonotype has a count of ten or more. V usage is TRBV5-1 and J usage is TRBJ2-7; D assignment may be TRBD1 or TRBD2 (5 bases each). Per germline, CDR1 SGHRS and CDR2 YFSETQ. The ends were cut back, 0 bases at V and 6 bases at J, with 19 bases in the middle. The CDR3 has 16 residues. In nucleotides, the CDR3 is TGCGCCAGCAGCTTGGCAGGGCGAGGGTATATCGCCGAGCAGTACTTC. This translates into CASSLAGRGYIAEQYF.

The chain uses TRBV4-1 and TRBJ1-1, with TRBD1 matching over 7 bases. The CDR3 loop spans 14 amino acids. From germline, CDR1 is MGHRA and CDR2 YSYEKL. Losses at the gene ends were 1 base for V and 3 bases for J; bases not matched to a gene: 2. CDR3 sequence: CASSQVGQHTEAFF. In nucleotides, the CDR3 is TGCGCCAGCAGCCAAGTGGGACAGCACACTGAAGCTTTCTTT.

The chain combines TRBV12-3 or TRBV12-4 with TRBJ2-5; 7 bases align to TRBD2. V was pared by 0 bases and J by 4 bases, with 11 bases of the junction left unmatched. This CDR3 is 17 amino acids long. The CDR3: CASSLAVVGGHRETQYF. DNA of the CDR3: TGTGCCAGCAGTTTAGCAGTGGTGGGAGGGCATCGAGAGACCCAGTACTTC.

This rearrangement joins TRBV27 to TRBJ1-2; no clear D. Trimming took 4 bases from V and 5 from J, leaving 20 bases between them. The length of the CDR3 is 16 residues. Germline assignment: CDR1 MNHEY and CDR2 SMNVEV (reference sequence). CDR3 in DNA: TGTGCCAGCAGTTCTTATCCGACAAGGGAAGATTATGGCTACACCTTC. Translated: CASSSYPTREDYGYTF.

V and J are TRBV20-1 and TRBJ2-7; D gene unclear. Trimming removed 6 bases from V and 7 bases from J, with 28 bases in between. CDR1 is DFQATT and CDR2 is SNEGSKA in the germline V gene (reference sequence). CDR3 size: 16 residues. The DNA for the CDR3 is TGCAGTGCCCCAATTGACACCCCCTCCTTTGACTCGGAGCAGTACTTC. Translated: CSAPIDTPSFDSEQYF.

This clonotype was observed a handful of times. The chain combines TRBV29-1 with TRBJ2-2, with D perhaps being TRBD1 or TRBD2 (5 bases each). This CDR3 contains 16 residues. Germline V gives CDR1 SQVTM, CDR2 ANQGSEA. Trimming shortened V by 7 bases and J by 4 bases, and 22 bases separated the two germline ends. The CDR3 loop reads CSADASGHAGTGELFF. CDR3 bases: TGCAGCGCTGACGCCAGTGGACACGCGGGCACCGGGGAGCTGTTTTTT.

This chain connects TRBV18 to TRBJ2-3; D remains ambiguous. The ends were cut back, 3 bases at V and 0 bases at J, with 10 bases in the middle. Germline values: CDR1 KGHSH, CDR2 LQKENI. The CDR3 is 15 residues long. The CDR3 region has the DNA TGTGCCAGCTCACCCCTTGACCCTAGCACAGATACGCAGTATTTT. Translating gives CASSPLDPSTDTQYF. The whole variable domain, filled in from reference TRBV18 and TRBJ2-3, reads NAGVMQNPRHLVRRRGQEARLRCSPMKGHSHVYWYRQLPEEGLKFMVYLQKENIIDESGMPKERFSAEFPKEGPSILRIQQVVRGDSAAYFCASSPLDPSTDTQYFGPGTRLTVL.

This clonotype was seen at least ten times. CDR3 amino acids: CASSLPSGYYNEQFF. Written as DNA, the CDR3 is TGTGCCAGCAGCCTTCCTAGCGGATACTACAATGAGCAGTTCTTC. V is TRBV3-1 and J is TRBJ2-1; 7 positions match TRBD2. V dropped 4 bases and J dropped 3; count of bases not matched to a gene: 6. Germline CDR1 reads LGHDT; CDR2 reads YNNKEL (reference sequence). This CDR3 spans 15 amino acids.

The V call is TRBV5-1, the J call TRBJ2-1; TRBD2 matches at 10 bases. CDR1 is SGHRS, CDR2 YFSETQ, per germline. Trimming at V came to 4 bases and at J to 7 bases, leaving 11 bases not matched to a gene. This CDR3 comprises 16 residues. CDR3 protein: CASSPPLAGERNEQFF. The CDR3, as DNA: TGCGCCAGCAGCCCTCCTCTAGCGGGAGAAAGGAATGAGCAGTTCTTC.

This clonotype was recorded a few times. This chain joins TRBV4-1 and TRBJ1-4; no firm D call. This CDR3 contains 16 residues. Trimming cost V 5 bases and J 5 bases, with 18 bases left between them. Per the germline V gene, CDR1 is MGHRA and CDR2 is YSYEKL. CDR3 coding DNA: TGCGCCAGCAGCGAAGGGTCTTATCAAGGAAATGAAAAACTGTTTTTT. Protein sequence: CASSEGSYQGNEKLFF.

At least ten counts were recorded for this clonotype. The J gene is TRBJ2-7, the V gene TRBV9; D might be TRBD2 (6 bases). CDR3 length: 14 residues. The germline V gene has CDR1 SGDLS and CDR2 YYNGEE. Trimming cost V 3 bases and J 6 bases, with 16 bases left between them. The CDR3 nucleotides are TGTGCCAGCAGCGAGTCGGGAGCTCCACTCGAGCAGTACTTC. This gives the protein CASSESGAPLEQYF.

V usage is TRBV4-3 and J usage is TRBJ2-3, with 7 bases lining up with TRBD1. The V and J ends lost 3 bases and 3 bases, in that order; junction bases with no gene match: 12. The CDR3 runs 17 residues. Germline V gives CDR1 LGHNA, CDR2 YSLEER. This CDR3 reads CASSHLLRDRETDTQYF. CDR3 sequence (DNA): TGCGCCAGCAGCCATCTCCTTCGGGACAGAGAAACAGATACGCAGTATTTT.

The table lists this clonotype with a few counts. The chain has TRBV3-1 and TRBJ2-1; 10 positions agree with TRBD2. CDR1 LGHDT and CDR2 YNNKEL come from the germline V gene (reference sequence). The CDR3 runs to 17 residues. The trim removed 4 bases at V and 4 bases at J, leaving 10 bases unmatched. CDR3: CASSLGTSEGFYNEQFF. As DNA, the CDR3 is TGTGCCAGCAGCCTCGGGACTAGCGAAGGGTTTTACAATGAGCAGTTCTTC.

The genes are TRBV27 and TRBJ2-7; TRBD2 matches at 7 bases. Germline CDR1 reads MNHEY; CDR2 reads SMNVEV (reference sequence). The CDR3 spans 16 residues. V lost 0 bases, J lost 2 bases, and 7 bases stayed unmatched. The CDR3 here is CASSLSGSGMPYEQYF. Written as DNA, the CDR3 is TGTGCCAGCAGTTTATCTGGAAGCGGGATGCCCTACGAGCAGTACTTC.

This CDR3 reads CASRQQGHRLYNEQFF. Written as DNA, the CDR3 is TGTGCCAGCAGACAACAGGGGCATAGGCTCTACAATGAGCAGTTCTTC. This chain joins TRBV5-6 and TRBJ2-1, with TRBD1 identical over 7 bases. Germline lookup yields CDR1 SGHDT and CDR2 YYEEEE. J was trimmed by 3 bases and V by 5 bases; bases with no gene match: 11. The CDR3 sequence is 16 residues long.

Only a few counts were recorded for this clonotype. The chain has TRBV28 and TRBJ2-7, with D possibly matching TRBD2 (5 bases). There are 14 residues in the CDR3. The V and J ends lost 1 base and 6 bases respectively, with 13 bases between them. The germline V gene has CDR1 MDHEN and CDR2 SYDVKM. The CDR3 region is CASSLSGVKVEQYF. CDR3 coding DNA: TGTGCCAGCAGTTTATCCGGGGTAAAGGTCGAGCAGTACTTC. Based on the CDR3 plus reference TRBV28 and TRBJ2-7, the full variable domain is DVKVTQSSRYLVKRTGEKVFLECVQDMDHENMFWYRQDPGLGLRLIYFSYDVKMKEKGDIPEGYSVSREKKERFSLILESASTNQTSMYLCASSLSGVKVEQYFGPGTRLTVT.

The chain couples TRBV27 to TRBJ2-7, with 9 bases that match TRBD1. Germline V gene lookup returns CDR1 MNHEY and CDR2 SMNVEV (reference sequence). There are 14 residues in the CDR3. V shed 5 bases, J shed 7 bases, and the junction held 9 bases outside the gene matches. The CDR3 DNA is TGTGCCAGCAGTCCACAGGGGGCGGGTTGGGAGCAGTACTTC. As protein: CASSPQGAGWEQYF.

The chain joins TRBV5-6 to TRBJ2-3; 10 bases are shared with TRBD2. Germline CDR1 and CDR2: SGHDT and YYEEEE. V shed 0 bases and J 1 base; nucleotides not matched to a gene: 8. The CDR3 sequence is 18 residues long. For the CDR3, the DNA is TGTGCCAGCAGCTTGGACAGTCTAGCGGGAGTCGGCACAGATACGCAGTATTTT. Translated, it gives CASSLDSLAGVGTDTQYF.

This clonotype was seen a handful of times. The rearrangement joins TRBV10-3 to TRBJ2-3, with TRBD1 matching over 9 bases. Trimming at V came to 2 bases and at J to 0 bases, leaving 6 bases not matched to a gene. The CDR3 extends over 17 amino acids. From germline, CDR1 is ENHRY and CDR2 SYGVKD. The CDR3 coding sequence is TGTGCCATCAGTGAGCGAGGGACAGGGCCCAGCACAGATACGCAGTATTTT. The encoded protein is CAISERGTGPSTDTQYF.

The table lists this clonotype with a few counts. Written as DNA, the CDR3 is TGTGCCAGCAGCCGCGAACTGGGACAGGGACCGTCCTACGAGCAGTACTTC. It yields the protein CASSRELGQGPSYEQYF. The rearrangement links TRBV6-2 or TRBV6-3 to TRBJ2-7; TRBD1 aligns across 9 bases. Germline CDR1 and CDR2: MNHEY and SVGEGT. V gave up 6 bases and J gave up 1 base; unmatched junction bases: 13. The CDR3 is made up of 17 amino acids.

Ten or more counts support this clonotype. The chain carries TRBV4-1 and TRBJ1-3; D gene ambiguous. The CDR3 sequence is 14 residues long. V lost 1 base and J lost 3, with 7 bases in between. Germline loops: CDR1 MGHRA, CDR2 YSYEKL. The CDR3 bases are TGCGCCAGCAGCCAAGGGGCTTTTGGAAACACCATATATTTT. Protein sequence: CASSQGAFGNTIYF.

The CDR3 DNA reads TGCGCCAGCAGCTTGGACAGACCATCCTACAATGAGCAGTTCTTC. As protein: CASSLDRPSYNEQFF. The J gene is TRBJ2-1, the V gene TRBV4-1; weak D call: TRBD1 (6 bases). Deletions cut 5 bases from V and 1 base from J, with 12 bases between. Germline V gene sequence: CDR1 MGHRA, CDR2 YSYEKL. The CDR3 extends over 15 amino acids.

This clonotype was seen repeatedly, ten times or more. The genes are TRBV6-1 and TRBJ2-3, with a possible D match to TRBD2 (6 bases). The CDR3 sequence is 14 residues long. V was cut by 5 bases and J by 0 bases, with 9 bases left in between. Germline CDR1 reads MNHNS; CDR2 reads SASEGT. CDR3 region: CASSRDSSTDTQYF. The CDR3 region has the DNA TGTGCCAGCAGTAGGGACTCCAGCACAGATACGCAGTATTTT.